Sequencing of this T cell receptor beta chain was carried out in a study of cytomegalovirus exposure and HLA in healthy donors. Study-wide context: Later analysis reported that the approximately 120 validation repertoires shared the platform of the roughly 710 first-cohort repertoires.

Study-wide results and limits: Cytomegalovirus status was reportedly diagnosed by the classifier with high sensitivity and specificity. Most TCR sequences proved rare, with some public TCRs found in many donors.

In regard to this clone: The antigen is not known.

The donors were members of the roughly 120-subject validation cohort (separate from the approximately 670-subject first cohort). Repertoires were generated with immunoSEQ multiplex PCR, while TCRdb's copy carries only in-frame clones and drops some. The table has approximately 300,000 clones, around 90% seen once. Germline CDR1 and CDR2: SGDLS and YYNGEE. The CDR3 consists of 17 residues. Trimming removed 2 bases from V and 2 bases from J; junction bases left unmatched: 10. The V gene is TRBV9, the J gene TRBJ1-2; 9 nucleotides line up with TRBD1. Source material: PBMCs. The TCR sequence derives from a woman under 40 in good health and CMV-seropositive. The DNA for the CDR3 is TGTGCCAGCAGCGTTGCACAAACCGGGACAGGGAACTATGGCTACACCTTC. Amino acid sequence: CASSVAQTGTGNYGYTF.